This T cell receptor (beta chain) was retrieved from a study of human T cells and chemical hapten exposure. The overall study: 2% DPC was applied to 2 cm by 2 cm of upper inner arm skin for sensitization.

Germline V gives CDR1 LGHNT, CDR2 FRNRAP. The CDR3 runs 15 residues. After removal of 1 base from V and 4 bases from J, the junction contained 6 bases not matched to a gene. This clonotype has a handful of counts. TCRdb called the RACE reads again in MiXCR, with one record for every CDR3 protein. Here the sample spans roughly 72,000 distinct CDR3 sequences, 9% to 12% being singletons. Time point given: patch test 1, 2 weeks after DPC sensitization. Treatment in this sample: therapeutic diphenylcyclopropenone sensitization with weekly scalp DPC. Blood draws came first, before each patch test. Every donor had alopecia and was 18 to 70 years old; all were suitable for DPC.

V and J are TRBV12-5 and TRBJ1-1; 7 bases fit TRBD1. This TCR derives from a woman aged 50 to 60 with alopecia areata. Some clones in this sample may be carry-over from other donors' samples. Sequenced material: whole blood, taken in connection with sensitization to the hapten diphenylcyclopropenone (DPC). The CDR3 loop reads CASGLGDREGTEAFF. The CDR3 DNA reads TGTGCTAGTGGTTTGGGCGACAGGGAAGGCACTGAAGCTTTCTTT.